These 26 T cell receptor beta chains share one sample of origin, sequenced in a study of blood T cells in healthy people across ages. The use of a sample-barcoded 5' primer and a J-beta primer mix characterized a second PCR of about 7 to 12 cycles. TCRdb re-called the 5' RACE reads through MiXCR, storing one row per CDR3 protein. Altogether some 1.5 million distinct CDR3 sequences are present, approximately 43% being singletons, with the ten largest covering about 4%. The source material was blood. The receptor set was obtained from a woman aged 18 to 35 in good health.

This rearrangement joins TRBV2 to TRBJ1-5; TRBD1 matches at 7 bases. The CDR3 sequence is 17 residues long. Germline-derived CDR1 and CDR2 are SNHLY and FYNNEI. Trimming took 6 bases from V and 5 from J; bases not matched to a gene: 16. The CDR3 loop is CASRGRGGAMGDQPQHF. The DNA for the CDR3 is TGTGCCAGCAGGGGCAGGGGGGGAGCAATGGGCGATCAGCCCCAGCATTTT.

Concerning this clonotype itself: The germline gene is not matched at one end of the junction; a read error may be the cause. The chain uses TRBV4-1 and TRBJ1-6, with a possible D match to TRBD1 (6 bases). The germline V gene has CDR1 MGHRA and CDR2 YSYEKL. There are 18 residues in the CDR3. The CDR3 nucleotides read TGCGCCAGCAGCCTAAGACAGGCCTCGGGCTCCTATAGTTCACCCCTCCACTTT. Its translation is CASSLRQASGSYSSPLHF.

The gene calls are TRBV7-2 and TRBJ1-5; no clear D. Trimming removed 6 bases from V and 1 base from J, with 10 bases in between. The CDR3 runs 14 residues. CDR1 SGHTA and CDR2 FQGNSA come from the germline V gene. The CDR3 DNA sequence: TGTGCCAGCAGATTACTGGCCAGCAATCAGCCCCAGCATTTT. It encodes CASRLLASNQPQHF.

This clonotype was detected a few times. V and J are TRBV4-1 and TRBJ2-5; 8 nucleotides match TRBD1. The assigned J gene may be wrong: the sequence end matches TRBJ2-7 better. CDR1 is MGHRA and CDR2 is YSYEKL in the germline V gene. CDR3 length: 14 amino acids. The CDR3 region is CASSHGQGQNEQYF. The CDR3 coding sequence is TGCGCCAGCAGCCACGGACAGGGTCAGAACGAGCAGTACTTC.

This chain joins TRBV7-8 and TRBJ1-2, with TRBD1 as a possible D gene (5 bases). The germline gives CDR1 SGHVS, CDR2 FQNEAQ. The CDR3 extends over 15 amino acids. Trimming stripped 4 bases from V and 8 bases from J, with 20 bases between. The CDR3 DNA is TGTGCCAGCAGCTCCCCCGGGACGCTTCCTAGCGGCTACACCTTC. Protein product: CASSSPGTLPSGYTF. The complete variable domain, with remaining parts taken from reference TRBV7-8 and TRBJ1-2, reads GAGVSQSPRYKVAKRGQDVALRCDPISGHVSLFWYQQALGQGPEFLTYFQNEAQLDKSGLPSDRFFAERPEGSVSTLKIQRTQQEDSAVYLCASSSPGTLPSGYTFGSGTRLTVV.

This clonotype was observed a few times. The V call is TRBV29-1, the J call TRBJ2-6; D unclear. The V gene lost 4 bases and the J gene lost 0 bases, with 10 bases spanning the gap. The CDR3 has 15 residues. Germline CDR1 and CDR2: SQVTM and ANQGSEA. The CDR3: CSVVGQSSGANVLTF. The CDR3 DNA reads TGCAGCGTTGTTGGGCAGAGCTCTGGGGCCAACGTCCTGACTTTC.

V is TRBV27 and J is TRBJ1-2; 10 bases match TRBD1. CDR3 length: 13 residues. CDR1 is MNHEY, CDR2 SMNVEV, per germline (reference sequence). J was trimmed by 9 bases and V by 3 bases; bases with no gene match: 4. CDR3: CASSFRTGGRYTF. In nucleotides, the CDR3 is TGTGCCAGCAGTTTTAGGACAGGGGGACGCTACACCTTC.

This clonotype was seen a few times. The CDR3, as DNA: TGTGCCAGCAGCGTAGGGCCAGGGTGGTATGCAGATACGCAGTATTTT. Its protein is CASSVGPGWYADTQYF. The J gene is TRBJ2-3, the V gene TRBV9; D is perhaps TRBD1 (5 bases). Germline V CDR1 and CDR2: SGDLS, YYNGEE. CDR3 length equals 16 residues. V was pared by 0 bases and J by 4 bases, with 15 bases between.

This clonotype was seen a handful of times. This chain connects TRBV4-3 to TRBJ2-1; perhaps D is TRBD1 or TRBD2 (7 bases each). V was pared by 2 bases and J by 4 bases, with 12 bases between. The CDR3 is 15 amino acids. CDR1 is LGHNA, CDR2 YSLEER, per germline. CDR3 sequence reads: CASSQYQGGYNEQFF. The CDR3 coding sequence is TGCGCCAGCAGCCAATACCAGGGGGGGTACAATGAGCAGTTCTTC.

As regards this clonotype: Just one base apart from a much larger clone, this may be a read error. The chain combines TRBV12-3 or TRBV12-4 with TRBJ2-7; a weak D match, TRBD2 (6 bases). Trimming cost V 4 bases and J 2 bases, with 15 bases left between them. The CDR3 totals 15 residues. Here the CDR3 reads CASSSGRAGTYEQYF. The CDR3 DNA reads TGTGCCAGCAGTTCCGGACGAGCGGGTACCTACGAGCAGTACTTC.

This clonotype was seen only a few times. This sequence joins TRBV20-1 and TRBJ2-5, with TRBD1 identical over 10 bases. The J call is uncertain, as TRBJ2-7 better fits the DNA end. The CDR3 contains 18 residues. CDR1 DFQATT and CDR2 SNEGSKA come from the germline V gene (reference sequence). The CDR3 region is CSASPRDRGSDSLYEQYF. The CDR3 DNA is TGCAGTGCTAGCCCCCGGGACAGGGGTTCAGATTCCCTGTACGAGCAGTACTTC.

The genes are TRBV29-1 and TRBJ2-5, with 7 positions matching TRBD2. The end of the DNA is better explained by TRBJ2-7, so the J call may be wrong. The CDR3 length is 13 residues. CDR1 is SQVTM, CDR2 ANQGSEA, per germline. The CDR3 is CSVEFGEGYEQYF. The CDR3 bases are TGCAGCGTTGAATTTGGGGAGGGCTACGAGCAGTACTTC.

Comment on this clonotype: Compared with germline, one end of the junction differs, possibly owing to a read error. CDR3 amino acids: CSARDFRLAGGPWADTQSF. The CDR3 coding sequence is TGCAGTGCTAGAGATTTCAGACTAGCGGGAGGTCCTTGGGCAGATACGCAGTCTTTT. The chain carries TRBV20-1 and TRBJ2-3; 13 bases line up with TRBD2. Germline CDR1 and CDR2: DFQATT and SNEGSKA (reference sequence). There are 19 residues in the CDR3.

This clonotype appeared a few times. CDR3 amino acids: CASSRVLTGNEQFF. CDR3 DNA: TGTGCCAGCAGCCGGGTCCTGACAGGGAATGAGCAGTTCTTC. This rearrangement joins TRBV7-2 to TRBJ2-1, with 7 bases lining up with TRBD1. Germline V gene sequence: CDR1 SGHTA, CDR2 FQGNSA. V lost 5 bases and J lost 7; bases outside the gene matches: 8. The CDR3 consists of 14 residues.

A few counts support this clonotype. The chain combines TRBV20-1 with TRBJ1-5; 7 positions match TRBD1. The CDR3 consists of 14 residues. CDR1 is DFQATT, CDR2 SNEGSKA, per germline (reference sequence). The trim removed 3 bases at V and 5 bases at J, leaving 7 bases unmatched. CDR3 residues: CSASSMTGYQPQHF. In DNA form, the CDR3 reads TGCAGTGCTAGCTCGATGACAGGGTATCAGCCCCAGCATTTT.

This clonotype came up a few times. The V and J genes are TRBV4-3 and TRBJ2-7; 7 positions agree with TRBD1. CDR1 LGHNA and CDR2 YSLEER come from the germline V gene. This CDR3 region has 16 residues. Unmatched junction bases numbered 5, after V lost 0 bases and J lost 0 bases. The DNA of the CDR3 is TGCGCCAGCAGCCAAGAGGGGACAGTTAGCTCCTACGAGCAGTACTTC. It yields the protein CASSQEGTVSSYEQYF.

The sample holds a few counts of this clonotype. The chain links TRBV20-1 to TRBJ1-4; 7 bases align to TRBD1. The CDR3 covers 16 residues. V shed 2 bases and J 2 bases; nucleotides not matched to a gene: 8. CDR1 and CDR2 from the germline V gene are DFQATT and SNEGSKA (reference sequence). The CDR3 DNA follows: TGCAGTGCTAGATCCGACAGGGCCTGGACTAATGAAAAACTGTTTTTT. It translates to CSARSDRAWTNEKLFF.

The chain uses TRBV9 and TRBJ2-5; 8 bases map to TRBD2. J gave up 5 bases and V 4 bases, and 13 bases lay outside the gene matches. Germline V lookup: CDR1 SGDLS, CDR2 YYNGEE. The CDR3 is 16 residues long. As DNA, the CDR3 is TGTGCCAGCAGCATTACATCCGGGAGGGCCGGGGAGACCCAGTACTTC. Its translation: CASSITSGRAGETQYF.

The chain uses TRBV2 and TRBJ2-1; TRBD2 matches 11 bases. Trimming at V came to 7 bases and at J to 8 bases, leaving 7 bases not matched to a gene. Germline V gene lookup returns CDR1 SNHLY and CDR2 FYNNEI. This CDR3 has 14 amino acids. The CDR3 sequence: CASTSSGGAYEQFF. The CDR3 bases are TGTGCCAGCACCAGTAGCGGGGGGGCTTATGAGCAGTTCTTC.

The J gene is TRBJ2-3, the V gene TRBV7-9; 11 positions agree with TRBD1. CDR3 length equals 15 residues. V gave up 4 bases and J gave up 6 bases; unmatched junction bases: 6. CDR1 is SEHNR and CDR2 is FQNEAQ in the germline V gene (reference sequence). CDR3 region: CASSWTGGVEDTQYF. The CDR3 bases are TGTGCCAGCAGCTGGACAGGGGGCGTGGAGGATACGCAGTATTTT.

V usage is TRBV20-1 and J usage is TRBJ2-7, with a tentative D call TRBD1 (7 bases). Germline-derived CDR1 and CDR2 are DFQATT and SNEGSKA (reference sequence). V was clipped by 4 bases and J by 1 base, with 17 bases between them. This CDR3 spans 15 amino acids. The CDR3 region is CSATPFAGGSYEQYF. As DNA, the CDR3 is TGCAGTGCTACACCGTTCGCAGGGGGGTCCTACGAGCAGTACTTC.

The CDR3 region is CASIGTSTDTQYF. The CDR3, as DNA: TGTGCCAGCATAGGGACCAGCACAGATACGCAGTATTTT. The chain is built from TRBV12-3 or TRBV12-4 and TRBJ2-3; either TRBD1 or TRBD2 may supply D (5 bases each). V lost 7 bases to trimming and J lost 0 bases, with 8 bases between them. CDR3 size: 13 residues.

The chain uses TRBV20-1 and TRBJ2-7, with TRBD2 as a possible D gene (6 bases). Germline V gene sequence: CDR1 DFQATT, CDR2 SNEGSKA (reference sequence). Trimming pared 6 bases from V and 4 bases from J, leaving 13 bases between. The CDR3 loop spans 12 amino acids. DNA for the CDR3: TGCAGTGCGGAGGGGCGCGGATACGAGCAGTACTTC. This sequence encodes CSAEGRGYEQYF.

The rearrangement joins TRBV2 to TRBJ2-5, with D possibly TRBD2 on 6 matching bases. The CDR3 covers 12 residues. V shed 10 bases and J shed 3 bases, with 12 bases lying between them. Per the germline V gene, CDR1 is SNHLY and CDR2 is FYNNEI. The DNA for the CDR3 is TGTGCCATCAATAGGAGGGAAGAGACCCAGTACTTC. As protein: CAINRREETQYF.

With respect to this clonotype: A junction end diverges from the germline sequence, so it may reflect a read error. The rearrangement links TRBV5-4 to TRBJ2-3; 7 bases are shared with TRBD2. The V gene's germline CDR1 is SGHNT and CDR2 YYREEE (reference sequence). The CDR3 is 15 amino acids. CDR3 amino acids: CGSSLELARGDTQYF. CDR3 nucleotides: TGTGGCAGCAGCTTGGAACTAGCGCGAGGAGATACGCAGTATTTT. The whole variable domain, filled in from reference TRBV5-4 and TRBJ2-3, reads ETGVTQSPTHLIKTRGQQVTLRCSSQSGHNTVSWYQQALGQGPQFIFQYYREEENGRGNFPPRFSGLQFPNYSSELNVNALELDDSALYLCGSSLELARGDTQYFGPGTRLTVL.

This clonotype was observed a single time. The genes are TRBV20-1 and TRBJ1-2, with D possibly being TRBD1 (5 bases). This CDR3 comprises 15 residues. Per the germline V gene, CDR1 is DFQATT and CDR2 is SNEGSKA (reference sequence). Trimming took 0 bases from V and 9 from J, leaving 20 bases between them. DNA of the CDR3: TGCAGTGCTAGAGATCTCGGGGGGTCTCTATTTCGCTACACCTTC. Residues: CSARDLGGSLFRYTF.